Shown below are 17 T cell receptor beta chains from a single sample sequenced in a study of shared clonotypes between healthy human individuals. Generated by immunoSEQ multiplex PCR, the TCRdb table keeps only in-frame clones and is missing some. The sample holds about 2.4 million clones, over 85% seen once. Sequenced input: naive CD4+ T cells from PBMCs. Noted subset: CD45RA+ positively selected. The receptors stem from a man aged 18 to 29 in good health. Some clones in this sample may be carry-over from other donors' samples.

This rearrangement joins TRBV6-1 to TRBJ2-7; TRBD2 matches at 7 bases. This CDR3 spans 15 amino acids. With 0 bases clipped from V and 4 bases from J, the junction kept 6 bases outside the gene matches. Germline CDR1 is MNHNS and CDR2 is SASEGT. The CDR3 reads CASSEAWRGKYEQYF. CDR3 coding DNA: TGTGCCAGCAGTGAAGCTTGGCGGGGGAAGTACGAGCAGTACTTC.

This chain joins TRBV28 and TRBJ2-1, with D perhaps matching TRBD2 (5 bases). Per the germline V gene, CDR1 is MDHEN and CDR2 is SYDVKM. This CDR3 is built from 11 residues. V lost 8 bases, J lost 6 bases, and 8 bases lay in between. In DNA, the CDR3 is TGTGCCAGCCATCGGGGCAATGAGCAGTTCTTC. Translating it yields CASHRGNEQFF.

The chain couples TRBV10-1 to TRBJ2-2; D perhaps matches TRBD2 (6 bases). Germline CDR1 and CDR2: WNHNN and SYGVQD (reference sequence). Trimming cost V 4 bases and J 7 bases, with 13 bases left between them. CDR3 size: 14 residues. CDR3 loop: CASSVRARGGELFF. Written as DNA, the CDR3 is TGCGCCAGCAGTGTCAGGGCGCGGGGCGGGGAGCTGTTTTTT.

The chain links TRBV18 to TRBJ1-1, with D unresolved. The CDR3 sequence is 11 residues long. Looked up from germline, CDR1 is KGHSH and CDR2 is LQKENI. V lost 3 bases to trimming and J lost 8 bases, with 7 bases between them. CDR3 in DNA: TGTGCCAGCTCACCGAACCAGGAAGCTTTCTTT. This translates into CASSPNQEAFF.

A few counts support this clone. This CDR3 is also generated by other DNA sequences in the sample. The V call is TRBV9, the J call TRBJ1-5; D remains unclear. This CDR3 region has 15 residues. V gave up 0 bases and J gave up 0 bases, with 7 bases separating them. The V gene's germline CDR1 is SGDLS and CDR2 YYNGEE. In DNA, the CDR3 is TGTGCCAGCAGCGTAGACCCCTATAGCAATCAGCCCCAGCATTTT. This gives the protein CASSVDPYSNQPQHF. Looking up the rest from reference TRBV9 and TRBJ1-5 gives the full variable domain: DSGVTQTPKHLITATGQRVTLRCSPRSGDLSVYWYQQSLDQGLQFLIQYYNGEERAKGNILERFSAQQFPDLHSELNLSSLELGDSALYFCASSVDPYSNQPQHFGDGTRLSIL.

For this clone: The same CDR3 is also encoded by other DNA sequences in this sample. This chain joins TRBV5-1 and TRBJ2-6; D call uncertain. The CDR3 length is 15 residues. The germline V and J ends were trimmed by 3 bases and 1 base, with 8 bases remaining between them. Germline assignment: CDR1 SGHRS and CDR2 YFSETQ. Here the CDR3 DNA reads TGCGCCAGCAGCTCGCAAGGTTCTGGGGCCAACGTCCTGACTTTC. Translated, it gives CASSSQGSGANVLTF. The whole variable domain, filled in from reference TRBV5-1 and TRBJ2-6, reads KAGVTQTPRYLIKTRGQQVTLSCSPISGHRSVSWYQQTPGQGLQFLFEYFSETQRNKGNFPGRFSGRQFSNSRSEMNVSTLELGDSALYLCASSSQGSGANVLTFGAGSRLTVL.

Here the CDR3 reads CASSLTQGSGEQYF. In DNA, the CDR3 is TGTGCCAGCAGCTTGACACAGGGGTCGGGCGAGCAGTACTTC. The V gene is TRBV5-5, the J gene TRBJ2-7; 7 bases are shared with TRBD1. The V segment lost 1 base and the J segment 6 bases; nucleotides outside the gene matches: 7. The CDR3 is made up of 14 amino acids. In germline, CDR1 is SGHKS, CDR2 YYEKEE (reference sequence). Looking up the rest from reference TRBV5-5 and TRBJ2-7 gives the full variable domain: DAGVTQSPTHLIKTRGQQVTLRCSPISGHKSVSWYQQVLGQGPQFIFQYYEKEERGRGNFPDRFSARQFPNYSSELNVNALLLGDSALYLCASSLTQGSGEQYFGPGTRLTVT.

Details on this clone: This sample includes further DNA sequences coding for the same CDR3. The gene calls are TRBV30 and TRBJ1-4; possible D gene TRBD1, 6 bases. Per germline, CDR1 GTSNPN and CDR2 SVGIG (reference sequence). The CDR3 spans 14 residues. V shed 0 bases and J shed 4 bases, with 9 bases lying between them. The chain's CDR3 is CAWSVRRGNEKLFF. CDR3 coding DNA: TGTGCCTGGAGTGTACGCAGGGGTAATGAAAAACTGTTTTTT.

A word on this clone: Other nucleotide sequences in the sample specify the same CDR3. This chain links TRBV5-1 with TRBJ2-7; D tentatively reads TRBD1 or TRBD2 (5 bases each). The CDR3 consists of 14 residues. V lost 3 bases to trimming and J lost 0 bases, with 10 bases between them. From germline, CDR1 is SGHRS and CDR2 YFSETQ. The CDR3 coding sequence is TGCGCCAGCAGCTGGGACCGAAGCTCCTACGAGCAGTACTTC. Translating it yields CASSWDRSSYEQYF.

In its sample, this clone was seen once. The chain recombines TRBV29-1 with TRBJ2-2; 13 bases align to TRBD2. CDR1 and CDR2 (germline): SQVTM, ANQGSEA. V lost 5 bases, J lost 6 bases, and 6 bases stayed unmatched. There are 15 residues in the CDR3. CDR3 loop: CSVPGTSGIAGELFF. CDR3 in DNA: TGCAGCGTTCCCGGGACTAGCGGGATAGCCGGGGAGCTGTTTTTT.

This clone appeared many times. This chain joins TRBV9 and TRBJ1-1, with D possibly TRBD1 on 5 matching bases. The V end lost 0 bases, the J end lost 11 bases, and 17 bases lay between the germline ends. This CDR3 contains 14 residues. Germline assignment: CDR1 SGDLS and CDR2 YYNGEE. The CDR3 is CASSVGGTTREAFF. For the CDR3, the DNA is TGTGCCAGCAGCGTAGGCGGGACCACCCGAGAGGCTTTCTTT.

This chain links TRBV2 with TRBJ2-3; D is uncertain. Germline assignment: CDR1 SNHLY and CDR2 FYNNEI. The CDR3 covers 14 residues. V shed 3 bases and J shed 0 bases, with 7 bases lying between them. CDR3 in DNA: TGTGCCAGCAGTGAGCTGAGTAGCACAGATACGCAGTATTTT. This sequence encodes CASSELSSTDTQYF. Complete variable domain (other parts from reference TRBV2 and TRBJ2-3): EPEVTQTPSHQVTQMGQEVILRCVPISNHLYFYWYRQILGQKVEFLVSFYNNEISEKSEIFDDQFSVERPDGSNFTLKIRSTKLEDSAMYFCASSELSSTDTQYFGPGTRLTVL.

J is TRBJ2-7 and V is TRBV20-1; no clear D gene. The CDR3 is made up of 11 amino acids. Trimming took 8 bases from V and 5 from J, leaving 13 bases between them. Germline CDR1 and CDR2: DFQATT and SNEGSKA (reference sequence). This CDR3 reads CSSGESNEQYF. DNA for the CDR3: TGCAGTTCAGGAGAAAGCAACGAGCAGTACTTC.

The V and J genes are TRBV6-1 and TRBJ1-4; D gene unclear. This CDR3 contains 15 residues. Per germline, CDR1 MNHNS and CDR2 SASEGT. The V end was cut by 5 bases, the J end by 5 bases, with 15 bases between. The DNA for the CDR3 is TGTGCCAGCAGTTCCGACCGGACCCCGAATGAAAAACTGTTTTTT. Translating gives CASSSDRTPNEKLFF.

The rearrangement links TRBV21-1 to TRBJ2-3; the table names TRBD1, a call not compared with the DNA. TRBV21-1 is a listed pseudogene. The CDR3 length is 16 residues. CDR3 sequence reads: CASSPDRGASTDTQYF. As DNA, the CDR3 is TGTGCCAGCAGCCCCGACAGAGGTGCTAGCACAGATACGCAGTATTTT.

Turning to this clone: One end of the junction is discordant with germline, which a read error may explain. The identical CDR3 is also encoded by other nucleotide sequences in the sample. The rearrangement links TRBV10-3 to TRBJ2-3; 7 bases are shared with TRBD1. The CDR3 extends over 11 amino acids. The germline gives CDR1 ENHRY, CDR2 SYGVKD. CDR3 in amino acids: CAVRGTDTQYF. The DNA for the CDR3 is TGTGCCGTCAGGGGGACAGATACGCAGTATTTT.

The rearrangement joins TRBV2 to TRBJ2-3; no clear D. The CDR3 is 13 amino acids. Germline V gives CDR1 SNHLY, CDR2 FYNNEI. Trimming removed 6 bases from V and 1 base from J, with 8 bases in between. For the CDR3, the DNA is TGTGCCAGCAGCGCGGCTGGCACAGATACGCAGTATTTT. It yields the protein CASSAAGTDTQYF. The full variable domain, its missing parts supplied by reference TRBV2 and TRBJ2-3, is EPEVTQTPSHQVTQMGQEVILRCVPISNHLYFYWYRQILGQKVEFLVSFYNNEISEKSEIFDDQFSVERPDGSNFTLKIRSTKLEDSAMYFCASSAAGTDTQYFGPGTRLTVL.